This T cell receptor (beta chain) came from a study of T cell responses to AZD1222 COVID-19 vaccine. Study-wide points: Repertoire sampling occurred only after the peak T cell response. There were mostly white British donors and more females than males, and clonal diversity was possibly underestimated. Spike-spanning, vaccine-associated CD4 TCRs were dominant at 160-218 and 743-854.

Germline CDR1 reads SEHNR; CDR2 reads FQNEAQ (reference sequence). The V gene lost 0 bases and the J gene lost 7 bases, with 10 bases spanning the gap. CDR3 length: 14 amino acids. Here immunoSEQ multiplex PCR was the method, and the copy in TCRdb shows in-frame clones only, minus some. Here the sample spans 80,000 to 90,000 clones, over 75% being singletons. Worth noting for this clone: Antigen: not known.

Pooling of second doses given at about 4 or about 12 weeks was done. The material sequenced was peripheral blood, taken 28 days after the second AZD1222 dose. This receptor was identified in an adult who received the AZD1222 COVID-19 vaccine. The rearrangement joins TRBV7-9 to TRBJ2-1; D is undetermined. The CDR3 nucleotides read TGTGCCAGCAGCTTAGCGAGGCAGTGGAATGAGCAGTTCTTC. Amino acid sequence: CASSLARQWNEQFF.